The T cell receptor (beta chain) under discussion was sequenced for a study of T cells in tumors after PD-1 blockade. On the study more broadly: Some patients also took daily vismodegib 150 mg during anti-PD-1 treatment. Peripheral blood samples averaged 36,536 unique clonotypes and some 100,000 templates.

Broader study findings: Some novel exhausted tumor clones appeared in pre-treatment blood, suggesting peripheral recruitment.

Sequencing was performed with immunoSEQ multiplex PCR; in TCRdb, only in-frame clones are kept and a portion is missing. This sample yields under 75,000 clones, of which about 74% are seen a single time; about 4.5% belongs to the top ten. Tumor or blood genomic DNA was sequenced, with inputs of about 550 ng to 6,004 ng. The CDR3 has 14 amino acids. Germline CDR1 reads LNHDA; CDR2 reads SQIVND (reference sequence). Trimming cost V 4 bases and J 0 bases, with 9 bases left between them. Turning to this clone: The antigen is unknown.

The receptor was derived from a human donor with basal cell carcinoma. The chain carries TRBV19 and TRBJ2-5, with D hard to call. The sample was PBMCs, taken after anti-PD-1 treatment. The CDR3 sequence: CASSTMTDQETQYF. As DNA, the CDR3 is TGTGCCAGTAGTACAATGACGGACCAAGAGACCCAGTACTTC.